The rows below give T cell receptor beta chains drawn from one sample of a study of blood T cell repertoires in COVID-19. Clones were sequenced by immunoSEQ multiplex PCR, and TCRdb holds only the in-frame ones, with some missing. Of about 140,000 clones in the sample, about 86% were seen once. Sequencing was done on a sample of peripheral blood. Receptors were obtained from a human donor in a cohort sampled during active COVID-19. Each CDR3 is given with its conserved first and last residue. D genes are given only for firm matches. A clone size is listed for some rows: how often the clone was seen (once, few, many), or a class if it is expanded.

TRBJ1-2,TRBV6-5,TRBD1,15,.,CASSRPSTGNYGYTF,TGTGCCAGCAGCCGACCCTCGACAGGGAACTATGGCTACACCTTC
TRBJ1-1,TRBV5-4,TRBD1,13,.,CASTLAGGTEAFF,TGTGCCAGCACCCTGGCAGGGGGGACTGAAGCTTTCTTT
TRBJ2-6,TRBV7-5,.,18,.,CARSSTKTTLSGANVLTF,TGTGCCAGAAGCTCGACAAAGACCACACTCTCTGGGGCCAACGTCCTGACTTTC
TRBJ2-3,TRBV7-2,TRBD1,16,once,CASSLSRTPGQGPQYF,TGTGCCAGCAGCCTCAGTCGGACACCCGGACAGGGTCCGCAGTATTTT
TRBJ1-5,TRBV4-1,.,13,.,CASSRDRNQPQHF,TGCGCCAGCAGCCGCGACAGGAATCAGCCCCAGCATTTT
TRBJ2-1,TRBV25-1,TRBD2,17,.,CASSGSTSGYSYNEQFF,TGTGCCAGCAGTGGGTCGACTAGCGGTTACTCCTACAATGAGCAGTTCTTC
TRBJ2-5,TRBV3-1/TRBV3-2,TRBD2,16,.,CASSQEAGGRRETQYF,TGTGCCAGCAGCCAAGAGGCGGGGGGGCGGCGAGAGACCCAGTACTTC
TRBJ1-5,TRBV6-2/TRBV6-3,TRBD1,18,.,CASSYWTGTGVSNQPQHF,TGTGCCAGCAGTTACTGGACAGGGACGGGGGTTAGCAATCAGCCCCAGCATTTT
TRBJ1-1,TRBV19,TRBD1,15,once,CASSAMDRVNTEAFF,TGTGCCAGTAGTGCGATGGACAGGGTGAACACTGAAGCTTTCTTT
TRBJ1-6,TRBV28,.,15,.,CASTLASSYNSPLHF,TGTGCCAGCACCCTTGCGAGCTCCTATAATTCACCCCTCCACTTT
TRBJ1-2,TRBV6-5,.,13,.,CASRRTVNYGYTF,TGTGCCAGCAGACGGACAGTGAACTATGGCTACACCTTC
TRBJ2-7,TRBV24-1,.,12,.,CAVQGGSYEQYF,TGTGCCGTTCAGGGGGGATCCTACGAGCAGTACTTC
TRBJ2-7,TRBV5-1,TRBD1,16,few,CASSLAGDRVFYEQYF,TGCGCCAGCAGCTTGGCCGGAGACAGGGTTTTCTACGAGCAGTACTTC
TRBJ1-1,TRBV21-1,.,15,once,CASSIPDRGEPEAFF,TGTGCCAGCAGCATCCCGGACAGGGGCGAACCTGAAGCTTTCTTT
TRBJ2-7,TRBV7-9,.,13,.,CASSPYGVYEQYF,TGTGCCAGCAGCCCGTACGGGGTCTACGAGCAGTACTTC
TRBJ1-1,TRBV11-1,TRBD1,19,.,CASSLAPGTGGRVNTEAFF,TGTGCCAGCAGCTTAGCGCCCGGGACAGGGGGCCGGGTGAACACTGAAGCTTTCTTT
TRBJ2-7,TRBV19,TRBD2,14,few,CASSIRDYSYEQYF,TGTGCCAGTAGTATAAGGGACTACTCCTACGAGCAGTACTTC
TRBJ2-7,TRBV7-2,.,14,.,CASSLATGSYEQYF,TGTGCCAGCAGCTTAGCGACAGGATCCTACGAGCAGTACTTC
TRBJ1-2,TRBV29-1,TRBD1,15,.,CSVEGSQTGQVGYTF,TGCAGCGTTGAGGGCTCGCAGACAGGGCAGGTTGGCTACACCTTC
TRBJ1-4,TRBV5-1,TRBD1,17,once,CASSGGGSGLTNEKLFF,TGCGCCAGCAGCGGAGGGGGCTCCGGGTTAACTAATGAAAAACTGTTTTTT
TRBJ1-2,TRBV5-1,.,14,.,CASSLQVPAYGYTF,TGCGCCAGCAGCTTACAGGTCCCTGCCTATGGCTACACCTTC
TRBJ2-5,TRBV14,.,17,.,CASSQADRSRYQETQYF,TGTGCCAGCAGCCAAGCCGACAGGTCGAGGTACCAAGAGACCCAGTACTTC
TRBJ1-2,TRBV6-5,.,15,.,CASSYAGETNYGYTF,TGTGCCAGCAGTTACGCGGGAGAAACTAACTATGGCTACACCTTC
TRBJ1-1,TRBV27,.,16,.,CASSSPARTRNTEAFF,TGTGCCAGCAGTTCCCCCGCAAGGACTAGAAACACTGAAGCTTTCTTT
TRBJ2-1,TRBV3-1/TRBV3-2,TRBD2,16,.,CASSQAGAGGPEEQFF,TGTGCCAGCAGCCAAGCCGGGGCGGGGGGGCCAGAAGAGCAGTTCTTC
TRBJ1-2,TRBV5-1,TRBD1,15,.,CASSSRGPSGYGYTF,TGCGCCAGCAGCTCCAGGGGGCCCTCGGGCTATGGCTACACCTTC
TRBJ2-5,TRBV5-1,TRBD1,14,.,CACHRDRNQETQYF,TGCGCCTGCCACCGGGACAGGAACCAAGAGACCCAGTACTTC
TRBJ1-6,TRBV5-5,TRBD1,13,.,CASSPIQGSPLHF,TGTGCCAGCAGCCCAATACAGGGGTCCCCCCTCCACTTT
TRBJ1-1,TRBV10-3,.,18,.,CAISESVAGLGVNTEAFF,TGTGCCATCAGTGAGTCCGTGGCAGGTCTAGGGGTAAACACTGAAGCTTTCTTT
TRBJ1-1,TRBV27,.,14,.,CASSSAGMNTEAFF,TGTGCCAGCAGTTCGGCAGGTATGAACACTGAAGCTTTCTTT
TRBJ1-5,TRBV19,TRBD1,15,.,CASSPSGTGYQPQHF,TGTGCCAGTAGCCCGTCCGGGACAGGGTATCAGCCCCAGCATTTT
TRBJ2-7,TRBV3-1/TRBV3-2,.,16,.,CASSQRSLQGGGEQYF,TGTGCCAGCAGCCAACGATCTTTACAGGGCGGCGGCGAGCAGTACTTC
TRBJ2-5,TRBV6-6,.,14,.,CASSPPQRQETQYF,TGTGCCAGCAGTCCCCCGCAGCGACAAGAGACCCAGTACTTC
TRBJ1-4,TRBV5-1,.,16,.,CASSAGESQVNEKLFF,TGCGCCAGCAGCGCCGGGGAATCACAAGTTAATGAAAAACTGTTTTTT
TRBJ2-7,TRBV6-5,.,11,.,CASSKGYEQYF,TGTGCCAGCAGCAAGGGGTACGAGCAGTACTTC